Listed here is a single T cell receptor beta chain. Antigen specificity is unknown. The sample has other DNA sequences that encode this CDR3 too. This record comes from a study of shared clonotypes between healthy human individuals. The wider study: CD4 naive cells filled three plates per donor, CD4 memory three, CD8 naive two and CD8 memory one. Study outcomes and limitations: Relative to memory subsets, naive subsets generally showed larger estimated richness. Relative to clonotypes present in all four donors, those not shared had lower generation probabilities.

Deep was the level used in running the assay. This table comes from immunoSEQ multiplex PCR, and its TCRdb copy is limited to in-frame clones, with some not included. The sample lists hundreds of thousands of clones, approximately 74% occurring once. The CDR3 consists of 14 residues. Germline V CDR1 and CDR2: GTSNPN, SVGIG (reference sequence). V dropped 0 bases and J dropped 4; count of bases not matched to a gene: 3. The chain links TRBV30 to TRBJ1-5; 7 bases match TRBD1. The sequence came from a woman in her thirties in good health. Sequencing used memory CD4+ T cells sorted from blood. Specified subset: CD45RA-negative fraction. CDR3 in amino acids: CAWSVGRGNQPQHF. CDR3 nucleotides: TGTGCCTGGAGTGTTGGCAGGGGGAATCAGCCCCAGCATTTT.